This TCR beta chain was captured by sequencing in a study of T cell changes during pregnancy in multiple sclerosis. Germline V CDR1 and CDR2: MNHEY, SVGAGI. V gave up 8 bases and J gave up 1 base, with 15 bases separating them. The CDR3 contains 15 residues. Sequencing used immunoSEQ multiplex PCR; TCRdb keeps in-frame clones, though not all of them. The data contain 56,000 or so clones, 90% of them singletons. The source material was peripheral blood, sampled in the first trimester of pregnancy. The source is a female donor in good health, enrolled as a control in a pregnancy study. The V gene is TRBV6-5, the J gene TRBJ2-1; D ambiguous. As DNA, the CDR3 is TGTGCCAGCTCGCTAGGAGTTCCTTCCTACAATGAGCAGTTCTTC. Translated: CASSLGVPSYNEQFF.